The 2 T cell receptor beta chains below were found in one sample sequenced in a study of CD8+CD57+ T cells in acquired aplastic anemia. Patients sequenced had flow cytometry evidence of CD8+CD57+ cell expansion. Genomic DNA was employed as the template in profiling TCR beta VDJ and CDR3. MiXCR, applied by TCRdb to the reads, yields one record per CDR3 protein. The data hold approximately 470,000 distinct CDR3 sequences, with more than 25% observed a single time. Sequencing was carried out using sorted CD4+, CD8+, or CD8+CD57+ T cells (not recorded which) from PBMCs. The receptors were sampled from a human donor with aplastic anemia.

J is TRBJ2-3 and V is TRBV19, with TRBD2 matching over 13 bases. The V gene's germline CDR1 is LNHDA and CDR2 SQIVND (reference sequence). V trimming: 10 bases; J trimming: 3 bases; junction bases outside the gene matches: 10. The CDR3 is made up of 16 amino acids. The CDR3 bases are TGTGCCACCCAAGGGGGGGGACTAGCGGGAACAGATACGCAGTATTTT. Residues: CATQGGGLAGTDTQYF.

This sequence joins TRBV25-1 and TRBJ1-6, with 8 bases matching TRBD1. Germline V lookup: CDR1 MGHDK, CDR2 SYGVNS. The CDR3 totals 14 residues. The V and J ends lost 5 bases and 8 bases, in that order; junction bases with no gene match: 5. The CDR3 is CASSSLDRDSPLHF. The CDR3 DNA reads as TGTGCCAGCAGTAGTTTGGACAGGGATTCACCCCTCCACTTT.